The sequence of this T cell receptor beta chain was determined in a study of Ad26.COV2.S vaccination and SARS-CoV-2 variants. Germline-derived CDR1 and CDR2 are SGHAT and FQNNGV. There are 17 residues in the CDR3. With 5 bases clipped from V and 7 bases from J, the junction kept 14 bases outside the gene matches. Indicated treatment: around 19 received Ad26.COV2.S at low or high dose, single or two shots; 5 received placebo; per-sample allocation not given. Samples were taken on day 63 after the first vaccine or placebo injection. Method: immunoSEQ multiplex PCR; TCRdb's copy keeps in-frame clones and lacks some. The sample has 350,000 to 400,000 clones, about 85% seen once.

The TCR sequence derives from a person between 18 and 59 years old who received the Ad26.COV2.S COVID-19 vaccine or a placebo. The sequencing used peripheral blood, collected in a trial of Ad26.COV2.S vaccine versus placebo. The rearrangement links TRBV11-2 to TRBJ2-1; TRBD1 matches 10 bases. The CDR3 here is CASSPLKLGQGVNEQFF. As DNA, the CDR3 is TGTGCCAGCAGCCCGCTGAAGCTCGGACAGGGGGTGAATGAGCAGTTCTTC.